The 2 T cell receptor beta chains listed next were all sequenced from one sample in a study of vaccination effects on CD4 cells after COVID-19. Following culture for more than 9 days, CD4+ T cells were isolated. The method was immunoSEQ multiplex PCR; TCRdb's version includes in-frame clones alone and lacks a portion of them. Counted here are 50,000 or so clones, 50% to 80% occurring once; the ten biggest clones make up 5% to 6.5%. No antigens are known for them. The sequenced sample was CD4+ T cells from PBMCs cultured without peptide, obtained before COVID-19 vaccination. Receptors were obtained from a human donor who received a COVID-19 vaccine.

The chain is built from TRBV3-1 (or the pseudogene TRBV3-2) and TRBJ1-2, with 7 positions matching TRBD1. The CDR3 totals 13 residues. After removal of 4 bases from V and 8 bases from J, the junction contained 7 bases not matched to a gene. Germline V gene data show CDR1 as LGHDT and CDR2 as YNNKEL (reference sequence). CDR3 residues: CASSLKQGNGYTF. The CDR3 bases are TGTGCCAGCAGCCTTAAACAGGGGAACGGCTACACCTTC.

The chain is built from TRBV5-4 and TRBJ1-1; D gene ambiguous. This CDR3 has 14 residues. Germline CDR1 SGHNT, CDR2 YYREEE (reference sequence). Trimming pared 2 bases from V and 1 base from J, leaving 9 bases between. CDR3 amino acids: CASSFGRKNTEAFF. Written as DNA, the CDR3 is TGTGCCAGCAGCTTCGGACGGAAGAACACTGAAGCTTTCTTT.